Shown below are 2 T cell receptor beta chains from a single sample sequenced in a study of T cell responses to AZD1222 COVID-19 vaccine. Sequencing used immunoSEQ multiplex PCR; TCRdb keeps in-frame clones, though not all of them. The sample has fewer than 120,000 clones; about 87% are singletons. Sample: peripheral blood, taken 28 days after the second AZD1222 dose. The receptors shown here come from an adult who received the AZD1222 COVID-19 vaccine.

This chain uses TRBV4-2 with TRBJ1-4; D gene unclear. The CDR3 length is 15 residues. Germline V lookup: CDR1 LGHNA, CDR2 YNFKEQ. V gave up 0 bases and J gave up 5 bases, with 10 bases separating them. Here the CDR3 reads CASSQEQFTNEKLFF. Here the CDR3 DNA reads TGTGCCAGCAGCCAAGAGCAATTCACAAATGAAAAACTGTTTTTT.

The chain combines TRBV9 with TRBJ2-2; TRBD1 matches at 9 bases. J was trimmed by 1 base and V by 4 bases; bases with no gene match: 8. This CDR3 contains 17 residues. Germline V CDR1 and CDR2: SGDLS, YYNGEE. CDR3 in DNA: TGTGCCAGCAGCCTTCCCCAGGGACAGGGGAACACCGGGGAGCTGTTTTTT. This encodes CASSLPQGQGNTGELFF.